This T cell receptor (beta chain) originates from a study of blood T cell repertoires in COVID-19. Clones were sequenced by immunoSEQ multiplex PCR, and TCRdb holds only the in-frame ones, with some missing. This sample has 150,000 or so clones, with approximately 80% found just once. This CDR3 is built from 15 residues. V lost 0 bases to trimming and J lost 4 bases; unmatched junction nucleotides: 4. Germline V gives CDR1 MDHEN, CDR2 SYDVKM. Source material: PBMCs or T cells enriched from blood (not recorded which). The sequence was collected from a woman between 50 and 59 years old who had recovered from COVID-19. The V gene is TRBV28, the J gene TRBJ2-3, with 7 nucleotides matching TRBD2. For the CDR3, the DNA is TGTGCCAGCAGTTTATGGGGGGGGATATCAGATACGCAGTATTTT. Translation: CASSLWGGISDTQYF. Looking up the rest from reference TRBV28 and TRBJ2-3 gives the full variable domain: DVKVTQSSRYLVKRTGEKVFLECVQDMDHENMFWYRQDPGLGLRLIYFSYDVKMKEKGDIPEGYSVSREKKERFSLILESASTNQTSMYLCASSLWGGISDTQYFGPGTRLTVL.